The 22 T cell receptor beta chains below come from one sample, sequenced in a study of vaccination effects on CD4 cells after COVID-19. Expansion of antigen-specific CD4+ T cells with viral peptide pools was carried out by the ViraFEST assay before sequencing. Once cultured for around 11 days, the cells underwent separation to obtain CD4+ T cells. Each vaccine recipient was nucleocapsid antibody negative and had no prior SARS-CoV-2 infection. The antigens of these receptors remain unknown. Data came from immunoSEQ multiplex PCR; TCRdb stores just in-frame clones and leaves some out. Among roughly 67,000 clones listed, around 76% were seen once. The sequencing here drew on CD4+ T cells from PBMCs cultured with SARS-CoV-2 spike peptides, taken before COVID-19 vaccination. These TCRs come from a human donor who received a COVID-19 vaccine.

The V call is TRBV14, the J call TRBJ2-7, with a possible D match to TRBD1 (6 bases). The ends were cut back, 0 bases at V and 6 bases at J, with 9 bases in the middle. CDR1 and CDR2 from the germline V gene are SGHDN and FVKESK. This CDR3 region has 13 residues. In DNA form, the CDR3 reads TGTGCCAGCAGCCAAGACCAGGGGAGCGAGCAGTACGTC. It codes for CASSQDQGSEQYV.

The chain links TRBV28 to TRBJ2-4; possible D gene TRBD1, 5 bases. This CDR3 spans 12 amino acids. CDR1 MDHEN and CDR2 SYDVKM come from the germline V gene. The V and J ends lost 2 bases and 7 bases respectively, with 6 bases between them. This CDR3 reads CASSLPGNIQYF. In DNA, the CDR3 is TGTGCCAGCAGTTTACCAGGGAACATTCAGTACTTC.

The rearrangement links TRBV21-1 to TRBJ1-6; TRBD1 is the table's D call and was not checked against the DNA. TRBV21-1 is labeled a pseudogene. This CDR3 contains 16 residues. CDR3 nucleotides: TGTGCCAGCAGCAAAGAGGACAGAGGGTTAAATTCACCCCTCCACTTT. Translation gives CASSKEDRGLNSPLHF.

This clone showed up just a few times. The CDR3 DNA reads as TGTGCCAGCCGGGACAGGGGCGGCCGGGACAATCAGCCCCAGCATTTT. The encoded protein is CASRDRGGRDNQPQHF. The rearrangement uses TRBV28 and TRBJ1-5; 10 bases fit TRBD1. In germline, CDR1 is MDHEN, CDR2 SYDVKM. This CDR3 spans 16 amino acids. The ends lost 8 bases at V and 3 bases at J; junction bases unmatched: 10.

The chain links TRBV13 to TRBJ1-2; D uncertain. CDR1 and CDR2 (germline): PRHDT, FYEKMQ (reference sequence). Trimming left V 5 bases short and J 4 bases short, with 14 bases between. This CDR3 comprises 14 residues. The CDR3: CASSKERNPYGYTF. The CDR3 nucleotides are TGTGCCAGCAGCAAAGAGAGGAATCCCTATGGCTACACCTTC. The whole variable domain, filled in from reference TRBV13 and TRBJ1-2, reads AAGVIQSPRHLIKEKRETATLKCYPIPRHDTVYWYQQGPGQDPQFLISFYEKMQSDKGSIPDRFSAQQFSDYHSELNMSSLELGDSALYFCASSKERNPYGYTFGSGTRLTVV.

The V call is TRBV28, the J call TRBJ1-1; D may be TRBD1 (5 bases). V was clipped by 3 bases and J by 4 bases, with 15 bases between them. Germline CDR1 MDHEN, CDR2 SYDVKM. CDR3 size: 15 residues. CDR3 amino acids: CASSFLAGPITEAFF. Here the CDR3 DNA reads TGTGCCAGCAGTTTTTTGGCGGGGCCGATCACTGAAGCTTTCTTT.

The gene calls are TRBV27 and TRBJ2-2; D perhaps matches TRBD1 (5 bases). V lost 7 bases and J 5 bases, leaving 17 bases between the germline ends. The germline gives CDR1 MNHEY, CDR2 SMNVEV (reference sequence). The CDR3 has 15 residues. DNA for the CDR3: TGTGCCAGCAAGGGTGGCAGGGTAGGGACCGGGGAGCTGTTTTTT. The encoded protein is CASKGGRVGTGELFF.

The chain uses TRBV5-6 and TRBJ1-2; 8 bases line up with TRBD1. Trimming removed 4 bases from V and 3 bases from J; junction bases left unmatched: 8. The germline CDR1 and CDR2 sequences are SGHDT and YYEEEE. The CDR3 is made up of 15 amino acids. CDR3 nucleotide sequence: TGTGCCAGCAGCAAACCGACAGGGGTGTACTATGGCTACACCTTC. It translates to CASSKPTGVYYGYTF.

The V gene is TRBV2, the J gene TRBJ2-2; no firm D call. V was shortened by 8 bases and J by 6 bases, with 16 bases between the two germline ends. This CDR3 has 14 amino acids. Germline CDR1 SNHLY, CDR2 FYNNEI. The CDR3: CASGPPRPPGELFF. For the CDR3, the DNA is TGTGCCAGCGGACCCCCCAGGCCACCCGGGGAGCTGTTTTTT.

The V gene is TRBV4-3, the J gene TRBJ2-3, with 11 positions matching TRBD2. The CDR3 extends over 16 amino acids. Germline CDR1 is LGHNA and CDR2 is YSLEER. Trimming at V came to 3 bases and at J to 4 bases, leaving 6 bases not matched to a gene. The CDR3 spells CASSHLLAGVPDTQYF. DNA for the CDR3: TGCGCCAGCAGCCACCTACTAGCGGGGGTTCCAGATACGCAGTATTTT.

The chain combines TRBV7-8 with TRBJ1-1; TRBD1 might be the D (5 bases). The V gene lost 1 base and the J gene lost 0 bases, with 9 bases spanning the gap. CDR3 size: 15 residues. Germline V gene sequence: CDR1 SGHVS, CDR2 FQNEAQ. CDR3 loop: CASSLVRGMNTEAFF. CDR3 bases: TGTGCCAGCAGCTTAGTGAGGGGAATGAACACTGAAGCTTTCTTT.

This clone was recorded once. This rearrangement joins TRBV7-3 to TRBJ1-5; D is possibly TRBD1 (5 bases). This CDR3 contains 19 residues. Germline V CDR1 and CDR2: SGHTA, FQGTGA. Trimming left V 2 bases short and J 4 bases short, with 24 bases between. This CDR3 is CASSLDFNCHRSKNQPQHF. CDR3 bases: TGTGCCAGCAGCTTAGACTTTAATTGCCACAGGAGTAAGAATCAGCCCCAGCATTTT.

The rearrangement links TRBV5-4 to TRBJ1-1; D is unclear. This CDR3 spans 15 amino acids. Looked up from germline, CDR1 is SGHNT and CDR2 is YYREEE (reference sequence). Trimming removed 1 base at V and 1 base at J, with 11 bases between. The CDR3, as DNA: TGTGCCAGCAGCTTGTTCGGAATTGCGAACACTGAAGCTTTCTTT. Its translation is CASSLFGIANTEAFF.

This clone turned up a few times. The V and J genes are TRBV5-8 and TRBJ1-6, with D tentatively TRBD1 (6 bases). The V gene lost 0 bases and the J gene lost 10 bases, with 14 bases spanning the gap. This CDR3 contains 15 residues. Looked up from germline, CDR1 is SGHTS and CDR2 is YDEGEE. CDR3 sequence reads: CASSLDRGLGSPLHF. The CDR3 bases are TGTGCCAGCAGCTTGGATCGGGGGCTTGGGTCACCCCTCCACTTT.

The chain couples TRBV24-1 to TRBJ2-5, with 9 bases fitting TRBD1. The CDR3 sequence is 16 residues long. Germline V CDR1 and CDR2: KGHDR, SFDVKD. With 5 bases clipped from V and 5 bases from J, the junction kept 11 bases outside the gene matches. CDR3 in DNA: TGTGCCACCAGTGCGATCGGGACAGGGCTAAGGGAGACCCAGTACTTC. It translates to CATSAIGTGLRETQYF.

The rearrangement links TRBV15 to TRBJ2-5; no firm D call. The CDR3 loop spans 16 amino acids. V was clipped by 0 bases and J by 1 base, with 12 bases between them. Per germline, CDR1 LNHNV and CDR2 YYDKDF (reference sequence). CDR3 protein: CATSREGYPLQETQYF. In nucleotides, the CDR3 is TGTGCCACCAGCAGAGAAGGGTACCCCCTCCAAGAGACCCAGTACTTC.

The CDR3: CASSRGFNEQFF. For the CDR3, the DNA is TGTGCCAGCAGCAGAGGGTTCAATGAGCAGTTCTTC. The chain has TRBV6-2 or TRBV6-3 and TRBJ2-1, with D maybe TRBD2 (5 bases). Between the trimmed V and J ends, which lost 6 bases and 6 bases, there was a span of 9 bases. The length of the CDR3 is 12 residues. CDR1 and CDR2 (germline): MNHEY, SVGEGT.

This chain's CDR3 is CASSSPGAGNTIYF. The CDR3 nucleotides read TGTGCCAGCAGCTCACCTGGTGCGGGAAACACCATATATTTT. The chain is built from TRBV27 and TRBJ1-3; D ambiguous. Germline CDR1 is MNHEY and CDR2 is SMNVEV (reference sequence). V was cut by 6 bases and J by 4 bases, with 13 bases left in between. The CDR3 is 14 amino acids.

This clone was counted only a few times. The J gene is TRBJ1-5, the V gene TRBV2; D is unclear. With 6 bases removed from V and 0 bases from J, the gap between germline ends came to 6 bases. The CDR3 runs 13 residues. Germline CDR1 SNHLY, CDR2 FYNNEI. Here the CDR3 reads CASRPDSNQPQHF. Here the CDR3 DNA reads TGTGCCAGCAGGCCAGATAGCAATCAGCCCCAGCATTTT.

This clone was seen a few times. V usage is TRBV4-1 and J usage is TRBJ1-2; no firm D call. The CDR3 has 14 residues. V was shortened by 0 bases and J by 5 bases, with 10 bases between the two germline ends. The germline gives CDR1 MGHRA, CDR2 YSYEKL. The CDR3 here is CASSQEVREYGYTF. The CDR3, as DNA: TGCGCCAGCAGCCAAGAGGTTAGGGAATATGGCTACACCTTC.

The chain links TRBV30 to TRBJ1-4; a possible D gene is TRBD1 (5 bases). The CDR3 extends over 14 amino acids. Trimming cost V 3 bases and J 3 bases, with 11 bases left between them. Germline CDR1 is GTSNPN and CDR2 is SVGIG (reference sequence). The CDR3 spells CAWRPGPSNEKLFF. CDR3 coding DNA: TGTGCCTGGAGACCGGGACCCTCTAATGAAAAACTGTTTTTT.

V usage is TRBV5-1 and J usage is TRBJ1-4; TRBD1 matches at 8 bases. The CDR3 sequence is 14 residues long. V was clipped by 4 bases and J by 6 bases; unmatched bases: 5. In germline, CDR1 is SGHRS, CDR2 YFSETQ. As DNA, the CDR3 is TGCGCCAGCAGCCTGGGGACAGGACATGAAAAACTGTTTTTT. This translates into CASSLGTGHEKLFF.